The source of this TCR beta chain is a study of blood T cell repertoires in COVID-19. Trimming cost V 9 bases and J 8 bases; bases outside gene matches: 12. CDR1 is LNHNV and CDR2 is YYDKDF in the germline V gene (reference sequence). This CDR3 region has 13 residues. TCRdb keeps only in-frame clones here, not all; method: immunoSEQ multiplex PCR. The sample holds fewer than 90,000 clones, 80% seen once. This receptor was taken from an elderly woman with acute or convalescent COVID-19. The sample consisted of peripheral blood. The rearrangement links TRBV15 to TRBJ1-2; 7 bases line up with TRBD1. CDR3 residues: CATSRSQGTGYTF. The CDR3, as DNA: TGTGCCACTTCCAGGTCACAGGGGACCGGCTACACCTTC.